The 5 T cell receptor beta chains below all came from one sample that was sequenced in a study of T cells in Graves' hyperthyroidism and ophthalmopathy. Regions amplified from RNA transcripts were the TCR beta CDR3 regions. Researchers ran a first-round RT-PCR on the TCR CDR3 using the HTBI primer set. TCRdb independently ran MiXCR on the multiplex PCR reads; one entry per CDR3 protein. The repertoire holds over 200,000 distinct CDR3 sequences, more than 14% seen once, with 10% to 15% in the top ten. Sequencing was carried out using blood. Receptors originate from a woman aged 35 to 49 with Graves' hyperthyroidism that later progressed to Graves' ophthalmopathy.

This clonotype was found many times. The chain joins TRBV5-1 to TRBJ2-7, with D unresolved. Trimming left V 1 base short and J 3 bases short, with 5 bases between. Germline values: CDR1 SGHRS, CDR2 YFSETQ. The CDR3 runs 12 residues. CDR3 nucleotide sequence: TGCGCCAGCAGCTTGAGCGACTACGAGCAGTACTTC. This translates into CASSLSDYEQYF.

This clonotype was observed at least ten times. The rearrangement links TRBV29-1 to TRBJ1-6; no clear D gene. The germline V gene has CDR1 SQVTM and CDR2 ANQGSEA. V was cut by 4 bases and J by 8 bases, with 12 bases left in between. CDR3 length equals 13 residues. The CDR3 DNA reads TGCAGCGTTGGCGTGGCGCGGGATTCACCCCTCCACTTT. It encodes CSVGVARDSPLHF. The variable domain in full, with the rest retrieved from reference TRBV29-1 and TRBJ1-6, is SAVISQKPSRDICQRGTSLTIQCQVDSQVTMMFWYRQQPGQSLTLIATANQGSEATYESGFVIDKFPISRPNLTFSTLTVSNMSPEDSSIYLCSVGVARDSPLHFGNGTRLTVT.

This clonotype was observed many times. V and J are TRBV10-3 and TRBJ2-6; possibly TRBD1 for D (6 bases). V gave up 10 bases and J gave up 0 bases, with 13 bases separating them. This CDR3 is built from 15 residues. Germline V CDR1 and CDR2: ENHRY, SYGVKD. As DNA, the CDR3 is TGTGCCACTACGACAGGCCCCTCTGGGGCCAACGTCCTGACTTTC. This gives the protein CATTTGPSGANVLTF.

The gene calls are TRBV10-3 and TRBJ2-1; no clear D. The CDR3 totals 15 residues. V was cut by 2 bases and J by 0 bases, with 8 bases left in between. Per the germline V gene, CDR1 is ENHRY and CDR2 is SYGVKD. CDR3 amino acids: CAISEGSSSYNEQFF. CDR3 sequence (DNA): TGTGCCATCAGTGAGGGGTCTAGCTCCTACAATGAGCAGTTCTTC.

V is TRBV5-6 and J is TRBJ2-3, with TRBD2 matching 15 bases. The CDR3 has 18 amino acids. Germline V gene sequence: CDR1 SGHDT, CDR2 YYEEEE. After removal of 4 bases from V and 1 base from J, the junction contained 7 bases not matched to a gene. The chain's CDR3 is CASSPGLAGGGGTDTQYF. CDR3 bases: TGTGCCAGCAGCCCCGGACTAGCGGGAGGGGGGGGCACAGATACGCAGTATTTT.